This passage covers 25 T cell receptor beta chains from one sample sequenced in a study of blood T cells in healthy people across ages. The second PCR ran roughly 7 to 12 cycles with a sample-barcoded 5' primer and J-beta primers. TCRdb recomputed calls from the 5' RACE reads with MiXCR, one row per CDR3 protein. The sample lists more than 500,000 distinct CDR3 sequences, roughly a quarter occurring once. The sequencing sample was made of blood. These receptors were taken from a woman aged 65 to 85 in good health.

This clonotype was seen a handful of times. V gene TRBV27 combines with J gene TRBJ1-2; TRBD1 matches 8 bases. Germline V gives CDR1 MNHEY, CDR2 SMNVEV (reference sequence). V shed 6 bases and J 2 bases; nucleotides not matched to a gene: 8. The CDR3 spans 15 residues. CDR3 nucleotides: TGTGCCAGCAGAAAGGCAGGGGGCAGGAACTATGGCTACACCTTC. Its translation: CASRKAGGRNYGYTF.

In this sample, this clonotype turned up a few times. The chain has TRBV29-1 and TRBJ2-4, with D perhaps TRBD2 (6 bases). This CDR3 is built from 12 residues. V was shortened by 2 bases and J by 9 bases, with 11 bases between the two germline ends. CDR1 SQVTM and CDR2 ANQGSEA come from the germline V gene. CDR3 sequence (DNA): TGCAGCGTTGAAACGGGGGTGAGCATTCAGTACTTC. It is translated as CSVETGVSIQYF.

The V and J genes are TRBV5-1 and TRBJ2-1; 9 positions agree with TRBD2. Per the germline V gene, CDR1 is SGHRS and CDR2 is YFSETQ. The CDR3 extends over 15 amino acids. J gave up 4 bases and V 2 bases, and 4 bases lay outside the gene matches. This chain's CDR3 is CASSLGLAQYNEQFF. CDR3 nucleotides: TGCGCCAGCAGCTTAGGACTAGCGCAATACAATGAGCAGTTCTTC.

The chain carries TRBV5-1 and TRBJ2-1; D unresolved. V was pared by 4 bases and J by 3 bases, with 17 bases between. The CDR3 extends over 16 amino acids. Germline CDR1 reads SGHRS; CDR2 reads YFSETQ. The CDR3 DNA is TGCGCCAGCAGCCCTAGGCCCTCCGGACGCTACAATGAGCAGTTCTTC. Its translation: CASSPRPSGRYNEQFF.

The rearrangement joins TRBV7-2 to TRBJ2-5, with 9 bases lining up with TRBD1. Germline V gene data show CDR1 as SGHTA and CDR2 as FQGNSA. This CDR3 contains 13 residues. V lost 6 bases, J lost 4 bases, and 3 bases stayed unmatched. The CDR3 DNA reads as TGTGCCAGCAGGGCGACAGGGGGAGAGACCCAGTACTTC. Translated, it gives CASRATGGETQYF.

This clonotype was picked up a small number of times. V gene TRBV7-2 combines with J gene TRBJ2-7; D remains unclear. V shed 2 bases and J shed 0 bases, with 8 bases lying between them. CDR1 is SGHTA, CDR2 FQGNSA, per germline. This CDR3 region has 14 residues. CDR3 protein: CASSLSVISYEQYF. As DNA, the CDR3 is TGTGCCAGCAGCTTAAGCGTGATCTCCTACGAGCAGTACTTC.

Comments on this clonotype: Mismatch with germline at one junction end may stem from a read error. This rearrangement joins TRBV7-2 to TRBJ2-7; the match to TRBD1 covers 9 bases. Germline loops: CDR1 SGHTA, CDR2 FQGNSA. This CDR3 region has 13 residues. In DNA form, the CDR3 reads TGCGCCAGCAGCCAGCAGACAGGGGGCGAGCAGTACTTC. Its translation: CASSQQTGGEQYF.

This rearrangement joins TRBV24-1 to TRBJ2-6; D is uncertain. CDR1 and CDR2 (germline): KGHDR, SFDVKD. With 1 base removed from V and 0 bases from J, the gap between germline ends came to 6 bases. The CDR3 length is 16 residues. The CDR3 DNA follows: TGTGCCACCAGTGATTTCCGCCACTCTGGGGCCAACGTCCTGACTTTC. Its translation is CATSDFRHSGANVLTF.

V gene TRBV12-3 or TRBV12-4 combines with J gene TRBJ1-1, with 12 nucleotides matching TRBD1. There are 15 residues in the CDR3. The trim removed 3 bases at V and 7 bases at J, leaving 6 bases unmatched. In nucleotides, the CDR3 is TGTGCCAGCAGTTTGGGACAGGGGGCGCTTGGTGAAGCTTTCTTT. This gives the protein CASSLGQGALGEAFF.

The chain recombines TRBV7-9 with TRBJ2-5, with D possibly called TRBD1 or TRBD2 (6 bases each). V lost 1 base to trimming and J lost 5 bases, with 14 bases between them. The CDR3 consists of 15 residues. Germline V gene data show CDR1 as SEHNR and CDR2 as FQNEAQ (reference sequence). This chain's CDR3 is CASSLDVGGAETQYF. In DNA form, the CDR3 reads TGTGCCAGCAGCTTAGATGTGGGGGGCGCCGAGACCCAGTACTTC.

In this sample, this clonotype turned up a few times. J is TRBJ2-2 and V is TRBV7-3, with 9 nucleotides matching TRBD1. Per germline, CDR1 SGHTA and CDR2 FQGTGA. V lost 5 bases and J lost 1; bases outside the gene matches: 5. This CDR3 region has 16 residues. For the CDR3, the DNA is TGTGCCAGCAGCCCAGGGACAGGGCAGAACACCGGGGAGCTGTTTTTT. Translation gives CASSPGTGQNTGELFF.

In nucleotides, the CDR3 is TGTGCCAGCAGCTCCTCACATCGGCCCACAGATACGCAGTATTTT. It translates to CASSSSHRPTDTQYF. The chain links TRBV7-9 to TRBJ2-3; no clear D gene. Germline CDR1 is SEHNR and CDR2 is FQNEAQ (reference sequence). The CDR3 sequence is 15 residues long. The V and J ends lost 4 bases and 2 bases respectively, with 13 bases between them.

This clonotype was counted a few times. In DNA, the CDR3 is TGTGCCAGCGGCGAACTCCGGACAGGGGGAAATACGCAGTATTTT. It specifies CASGELRTGGNTQYF. V gene TRBV4-2 combines with J gene TRBJ2-3; 10 bases are shared with TRBD1. V shed 8 bases, J shed 7 bases, and the junction held 12 bases outside the gene matches. Germline values: CDR1 LGHNA, CDR2 YNFKEQ. The CDR3 sequence is 15 residues long.

The chain joins TRBV4-3 to TRBJ2-5, with D uncertain. The DNA end favors TRBJ2-1, so the J call may be wrong. The CDR3 runs to 14 residues. Looked up from germline, CDR1 is LGHNA and CDR2 is YSLEER. The chain's CDR3 is CASSQDLGRAEQFF. CDR3 coding DNA: TGCGCCAGCAGCCAAGATCTTGGTAGGGCTGAGCAGTTCTTC.

There are a few counts of this clonotype. V gene TRBV29-1 combines with J gene TRBJ1-2; D remains unclear. Germline CDR1 reads SQVTM; CDR2 reads ANQGSEA. The V end lost 6 bases, the J end lost 4 bases, and 18 bases lay between the germline ends. The CDR3 covers 14 residues. The CDR3 DNA follows: TGCAGCGTCGGAGGGCTAGGCAGCTCCTATGGCTACACCTTC. Translation: CSVGGLGSSYGYTF.

The rearrangement links TRBV11-3 to TRBJ2-5; 7 nucleotides match TRBD1. The better agreement between TRBJ2-1 and the DNA end casts doubt on the J call. The CDR3 spans 12 residues. In germline, CDR1 is SGHNT, CDR2 YENEEA. The CDR3 loop reads CASRPEGDRQFF. DNA for the CDR3: TGTGCCAGCAGACCCGAGGGGGACAGGCAGTTCTTC.

This rearrangement joins TRBV5-1 to TRBJ1-6, with D perhaps matching TRBD1 (6 bases). CDR1 SGHRS and CDR2 YFSETQ come from the germline V gene. Trimming removed 0 bases from V and 6 bases from J, with 10 bases in between. The CDR3 is made up of 15 amino acids. CDR3 nucleotides: TGCGCCAGCAGCTTGGTTACAGGGAGTAATTCACCCCTCCACTTT. This sequence encodes CASSLVTGSNSPLHF.

The chain couples TRBV6-1 to TRBJ2-2; TRBD1 might be the D (5 bases). The ends were cut back, 2 bases at V and 7 bases at J, with 20 bases in the middle. In germline, CDR1 is MNHNS, CDR2 SASEGT. The CDR3 contains 17 residues. The CDR3 here is CASSEMGPLYMVGELFF. The CDR3 DNA follows: TGTGCCAGCAGTGAAATGGGGCCGCTGTATATGGTCGGGGAGCTGTTTTTT.

This clonotype was picked up a small number of times. The J gene is TRBJ2-3, the V gene TRBV9; D possibly corresponds to TRBD2 (5 bases). This CDR3 has 14 amino acids. Trimming stripped 5 bases from V and 1 base from J, with 11 bases between. CDR1 is SGDLS, CDR2 YYNGEE, per germline. CDR3 bases: TGTGCCAGCAGTCAGATCGGGGGCACAGATACGCAGTATTTT. Its translation is CASSQIGGTDTQYF.

In this sample, this clonotype turned up a few times. The rearrangement links TRBV28 to TRBJ2-2; D is unresolved. This CDR3 has 15 amino acids. Trimming stripped 7 bases from V and 2 bases from J, with 14 bases between. Per germline, CDR1 MDHEN and CDR2 SYDVKM. The DNA for the CDR3 is TGTGCCAGCAAGTTGGGCAGCATCAACACCGGGGAGCTGTTTTTT. Protein product: CASKLGSINTGELFF.

A few counts support this clonotype. The rearrangement uses TRBV12-3 or TRBV12-4 and TRBJ1-2; possible D gene TRBD1, 5 bases. The CDR3 consists of 13 residues. The V end lost 5 bases, the J end lost 4 bases, and 11 bases lay between the germline ends. CDR3 amino acids: CASSLRQIYGYTF. The CDR3, as DNA: TGTGCCAGCAGTCTCCGACAGATCTATGGCTACACCTTC.

This clonotype showed up just a few times. This sequence joins TRBV28 and TRBJ2-7, with 8 bases identical to TRBD2. V shed 5 bases, J shed 7 bases, and the junction held 7 bases outside the gene matches. The CDR3 consists of 13 residues. Germline V gene data show CDR1 as MDHEN and CDR2 as SYDVKM. CDR3 sequence (DNA): TGTGCCAGCAGTCTGAGCGGGAGAGGGGAGCAGTACTTC. Its protein product is CASSLSGRGEQYF.

This chain joins TRBV12-3 or TRBV12-4 and TRBJ1-2; D call uncertain. V gave up 2 bases and J gave up 8 bases, with 12 bases separating them. This CDR3 comprises 13 residues. The CDR3 bases are TGTGCCAGCAGTTTATACGGAGCCTGGGGCTACACCTTC. Amino acids: CASSLYGAWGYTF.

V and J are TRBV5-1 and TRBJ2-3; D gene ambiguous. The V gene's germline CDR1 is SGHRS and CDR2 YFSETQ. The germline V and J ends were trimmed by 7 bases and 0 bases, with 9 bases remaining between them. There are 13 residues in the CDR3. The CDR3 DNA sequence: TGCGCCAGCTTGGGTTCTAGCACAGATACGCAGTATTTT. Encoded protein: CASLGSSTDTQYF. The complete variable domain, with remaining parts taken from reference TRBV5-1 and TRBJ2-3, reads KAGVTQTPRYLIKTRGQQVTLSCSPISGHRSVSWYQQTPGQGLQFLFEYFSETQRNKGNFPGRFSGRQFSNSRSEMNVSTLELGDSALYLCASLGSSTDTQYFGPGTRLTVL.

This chain uses TRBV4-3 with TRBJ2-5; maybe TRBD1 (5 bases). Gene TRBJ2-7 matches the end of the DNA better, so the J call may be wrong. This CDR3 spans 16 amino acids. CDR1 is LGHNA and CDR2 is YSLEER in the germline V gene. The CDR3 sequence: CASSQAFQGSSYEQYF. DNA for the CDR3: TGCGCCAGCAGCCAAGCTTTTCAGGGTAGTTCCTACGAGCAGTACTTC.